This TCR beta chain was identified during a study of T cell changes during pregnancy in multiple sclerosis. Trimming pared 1 base from V and 5 bases from J, leaving 5 bases between. Germline assignment: CDR1 SGHNT and CDR2 YENEEA. The CDR3 has 13 residues. Only in-frame clones appear in the TCRdb table, and some are missing; sequencing was by immunoSEQ multiplex PCR. The sample lists 40,000 to 45,000 clones; around 94% were seen once. Source: peripheral blood, taken in the third trimester of pregnancy. The chain recombines TRBV11-3 with TRBJ2-2; D is possibly TRBD2 (5 bases). The source of this sequence is a female donor with multiple sclerosis, enrolled in a pregnancy study. CDR3 in DNA: TGTGCCAGCAGCTTAGTAGCGACCGGGGAGCTGTTTTTT. This encodes CASSLVATGELFF.